This entry is about one TCR beta chain. Its antigen is not known. This sample stems from a study of T cell responses to AZD1222 COVID-19 vaccine. The study, taken as a whole, reports: Repertoire collection took place solely once the T cell response had peaked. Close to half of spike-specific TCRs reportedly recognize unmutated variant regions. Two doses of AZD1222 preceded a rise in Spike-specific TCR breadth and depth.

Germline lookup yields CDR1 MDHEN and CDR2 SYDVKM. Trimming at V came to 10 bases and at J to 4 bases, leaving 6 bases not matched to a gene. The length of the CDR3 is 14 residues. This table comes from immunoSEQ multiplex PCR, and its TCRdb copy is limited to in-frame clones, with some not included. Here the sample spans nearly 90,000 clones, approximately 88% being singletons. The chain carries TRBV28 and TRBJ2-1, with 11 bases that match TRBD2. The origin of this receptor is an adult in good health. Here the sequenced sample was peripheral blood, taken on day 0 of AZD1222 vaccination. The CDR3: CATRGTSGYNEQFF. The CDR3 DNA reads as TGTGCCACCCGAGGGACTAGCGGTTACAATGAGCAGTTCTTC.